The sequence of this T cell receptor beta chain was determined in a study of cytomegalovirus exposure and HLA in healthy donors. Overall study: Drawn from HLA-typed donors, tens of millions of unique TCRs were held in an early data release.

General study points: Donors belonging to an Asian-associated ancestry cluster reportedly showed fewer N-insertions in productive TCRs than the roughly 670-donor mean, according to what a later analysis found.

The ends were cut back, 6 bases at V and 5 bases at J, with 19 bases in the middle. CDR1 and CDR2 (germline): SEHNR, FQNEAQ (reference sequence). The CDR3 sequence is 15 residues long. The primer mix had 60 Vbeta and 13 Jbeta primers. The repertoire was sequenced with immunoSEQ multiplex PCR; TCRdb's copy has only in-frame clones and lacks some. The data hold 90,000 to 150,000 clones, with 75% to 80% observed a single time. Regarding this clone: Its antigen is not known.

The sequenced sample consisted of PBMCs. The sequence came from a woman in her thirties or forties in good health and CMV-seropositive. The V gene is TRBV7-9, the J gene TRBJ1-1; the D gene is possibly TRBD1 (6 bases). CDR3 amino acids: CASRPNRVNGTEAFF. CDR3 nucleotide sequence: TGTGCCAGCAGGCCCAACAGGGTCAACGGGACTGAAGCTTTCTTT.